The subject of this entry is one T cell receptor beta chain. In the original processing: Amplification of reference gene primers provided the estimated nucleated cell counts. TCRdb keeps only in-frame clones here, not all; method: immunoSEQ multiplex PCR. V and J calls and clone size are copied from that table; D and trimming were computed from the DNA. The repertoire holds 150,000 to 200,000 clones, around nine tenths seen once, with 5% in the top ten. The data were obtained in a study of blood T cell repertoires in COVID-19. Study background: There were acute and convalescent COVID-19 samples, and they came from the United States, Italy and Spain. In each case, the material was cDNA or gDNA derived from T cells, B-cell-depleted T cells, or PBMCs.

The CDR3 covers 15 residues. Germline CDR1 and CDR2: MGHRA and YSYEKL. Trimming shortened V by 0 bases and J by 7 bases, and 15 bases separated the two germline ends. The V call is TRBV4-1, the J call TRBJ1-2, with a tentative D call TRBD1 (5 bases). Sequencing was carried out using peripheral blood. The sequence came from a human donor in a cohort sampled during active COVID-19. The CDR3 here is CASSQEAGMEGGYTF. For the CDR3, the DNA is TGCGCCAGCAGCCAAGAAGCAGGGATGGAAGGTGGCTACACCTTC.